The source of this T cell receptor (beta chain) is a study of T cells in Graves' hyperthyroidism and ophthalmopathy. This clonotype occurred many times. TCR beta CDR3 regions were amplified from RNA. HTBI primers drove first-round RT-PCR of the TCR CDR3. TCRdb re-called the multiplex PCR reads through MiXCR, storing one row per CDR3 protein. Here the sample spans 250,000 to 300,000 distinct CDR3 sequences, about 14% being singletons. The germline V and J ends were trimmed by 5 bases and 8 bases, with 9 bases remaining between them. Germline assignment: CDR1 SQVTM and CDR2 ANQGSEA. This CDR3 has 11 amino acids.

The chain is built from TRBV29-1 and TRBJ1-4; the D gene is possibly TRBD1 (5 bases). The TCR sequence derives from a woman aged 30 to 39 with Graves' hyperthyroidism that later progressed to Graves' ophthalmopathy. Sequenced sample: blood. The DNA for the CDR3 is TGCAGCGTTCGGGACGGCGAAAAACTGTTTTTT. Its translation is CSVRDGEKLFF.